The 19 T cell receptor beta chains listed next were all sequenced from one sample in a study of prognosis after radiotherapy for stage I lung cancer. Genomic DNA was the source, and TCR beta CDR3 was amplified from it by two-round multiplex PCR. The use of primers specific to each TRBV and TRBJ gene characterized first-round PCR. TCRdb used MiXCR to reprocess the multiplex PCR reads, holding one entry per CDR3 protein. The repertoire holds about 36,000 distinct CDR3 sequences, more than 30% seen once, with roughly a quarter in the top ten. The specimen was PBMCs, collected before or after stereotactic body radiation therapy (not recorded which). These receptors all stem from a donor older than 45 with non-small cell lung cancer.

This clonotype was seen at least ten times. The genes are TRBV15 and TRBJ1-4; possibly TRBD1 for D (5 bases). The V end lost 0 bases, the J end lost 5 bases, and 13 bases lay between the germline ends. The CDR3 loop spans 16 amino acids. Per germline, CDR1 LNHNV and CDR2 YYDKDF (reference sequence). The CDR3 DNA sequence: TGTGCCACCAGCAGAGACCTGGGACTGAAGAATGAAAAACTGTTTTTT. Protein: CATSRDLGLKNEKLFF.

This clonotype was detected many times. The CDR3 region is CASSLPGQGLGYTF. The CDR3 nucleotides read TGTGCCAGCAGCCTCCCCGGGCAGGGTTTGGGCTACACCTTC. The chain uses TRBV7-9 and TRBJ1-2; tentatively, D is TRBD1 (5 bases). This CDR3 is built from 14 residues. The germline V gene has CDR1 SEHNR and CDR2 FQNEAQ (reference sequence). The V and J ends lost 5 bases and 8 bases respectively, with 18 bases between them.

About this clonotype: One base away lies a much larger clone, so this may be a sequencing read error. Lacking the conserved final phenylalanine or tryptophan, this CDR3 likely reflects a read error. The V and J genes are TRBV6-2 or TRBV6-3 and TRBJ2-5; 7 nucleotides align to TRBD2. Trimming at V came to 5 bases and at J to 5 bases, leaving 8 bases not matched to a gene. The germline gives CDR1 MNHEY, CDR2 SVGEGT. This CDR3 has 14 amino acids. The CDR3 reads CASSEGWGGETQYS. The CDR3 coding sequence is TGTGCCAGCAGTGAGGGATGGGGAGGGGAGACCCAGTACTCC.

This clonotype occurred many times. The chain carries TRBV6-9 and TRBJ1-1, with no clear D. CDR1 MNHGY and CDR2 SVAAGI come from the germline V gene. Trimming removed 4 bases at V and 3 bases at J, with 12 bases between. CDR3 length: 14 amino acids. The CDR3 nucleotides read TGTGCCAGCAGTTCGGCCCGGCAGCACACTGAAGCTTTCTTT. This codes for CASSSARQHTEAFF.

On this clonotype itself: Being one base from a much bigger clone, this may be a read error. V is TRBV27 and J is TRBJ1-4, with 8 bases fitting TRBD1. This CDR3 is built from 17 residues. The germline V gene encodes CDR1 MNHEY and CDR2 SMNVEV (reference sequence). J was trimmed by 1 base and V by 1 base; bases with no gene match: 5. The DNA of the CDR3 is TGTGCCAGCAGTTTATGGGGGACAGGTGAAACTAATGAAAAACTGTTTTTT. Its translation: CASSLWGTGETNEKLFF.

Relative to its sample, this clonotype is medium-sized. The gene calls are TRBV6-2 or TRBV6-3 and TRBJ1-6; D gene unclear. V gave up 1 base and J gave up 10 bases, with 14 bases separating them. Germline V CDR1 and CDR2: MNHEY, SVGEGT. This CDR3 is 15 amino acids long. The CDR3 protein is CASSYLREESSPLHF. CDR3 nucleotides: TGTGCCAGCAGTTACTTGAGGGAGGAGTCGTCACCCCTCCACTTT.

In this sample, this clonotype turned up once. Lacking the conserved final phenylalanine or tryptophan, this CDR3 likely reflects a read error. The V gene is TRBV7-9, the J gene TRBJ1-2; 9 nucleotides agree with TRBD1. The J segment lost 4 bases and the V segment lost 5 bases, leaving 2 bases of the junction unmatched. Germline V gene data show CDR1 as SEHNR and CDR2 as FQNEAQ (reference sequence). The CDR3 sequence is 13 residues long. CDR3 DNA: TGTGCCAGCAGCCAGGACAGGGGCTATGGCTACACCTCC. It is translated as CASSQDRGYGYTS.

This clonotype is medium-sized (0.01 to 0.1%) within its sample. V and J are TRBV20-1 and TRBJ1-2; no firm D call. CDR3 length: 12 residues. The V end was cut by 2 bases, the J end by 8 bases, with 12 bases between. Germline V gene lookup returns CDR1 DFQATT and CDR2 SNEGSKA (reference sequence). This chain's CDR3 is CSARPGPEGYTF. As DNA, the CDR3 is TGCAGTGCTAGACCTGGGCCGGAAGGCTACACCTTC.

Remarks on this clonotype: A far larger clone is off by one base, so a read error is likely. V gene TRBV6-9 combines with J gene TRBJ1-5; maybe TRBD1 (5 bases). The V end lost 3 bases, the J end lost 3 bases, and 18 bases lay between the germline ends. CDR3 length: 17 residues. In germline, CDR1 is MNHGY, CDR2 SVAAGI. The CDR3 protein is CASSYCMGQPPNQPQHF. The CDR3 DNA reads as TGTGCCAGCAGTTACTGCATGGGGCAGCCTCCCAATCAGCCCCAGCATTTT.

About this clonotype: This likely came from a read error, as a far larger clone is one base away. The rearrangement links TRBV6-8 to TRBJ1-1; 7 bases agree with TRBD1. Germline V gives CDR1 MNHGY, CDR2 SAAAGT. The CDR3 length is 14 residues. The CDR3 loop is CACSLGGGNTEAFF. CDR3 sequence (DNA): TGTGCCTGCAGTTTAGGGGGCGGGAACACTGAAGCTTTCTTT.

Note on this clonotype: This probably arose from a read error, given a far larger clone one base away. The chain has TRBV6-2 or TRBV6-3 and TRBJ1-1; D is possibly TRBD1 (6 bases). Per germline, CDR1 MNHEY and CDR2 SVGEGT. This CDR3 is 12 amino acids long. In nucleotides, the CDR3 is TGTTCCCACGCCTCCGGACAGTCTGAAGCTTTCTTT. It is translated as CSHASGQSEAFF.

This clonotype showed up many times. CDR3 bases: TGTGCCAGCACCCTCGGGCAACGCGAGCAGTACTTC. It is translated as CASTLGQREQYF. The chain recombines TRBV6-1 with TRBJ2-7; no clear D. CDR3 size: 12 residues. The germline V and J ends were trimmed by 7 bases and 6 bases, with 13 bases remaining between them. In germline, CDR1 is MNHNS, CDR2 SASEGT.

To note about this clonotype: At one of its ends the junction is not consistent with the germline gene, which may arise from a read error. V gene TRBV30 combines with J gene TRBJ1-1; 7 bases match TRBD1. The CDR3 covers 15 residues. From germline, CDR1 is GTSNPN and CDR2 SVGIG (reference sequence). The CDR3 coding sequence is TGTGCCTGGGGTGTTCCGGGACAGCTGAACACTGAAGCTTTCTTT. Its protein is CAWGVPGQLNTEAFF.

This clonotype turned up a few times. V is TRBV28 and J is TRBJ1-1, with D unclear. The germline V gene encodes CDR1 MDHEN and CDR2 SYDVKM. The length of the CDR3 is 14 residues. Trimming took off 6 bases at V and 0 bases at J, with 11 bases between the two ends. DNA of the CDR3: TGTGCCAGCAGCAGAGACAAAGTGAACACTGAAGCTTTCTTT. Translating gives CASSRDKVNTEAFF.

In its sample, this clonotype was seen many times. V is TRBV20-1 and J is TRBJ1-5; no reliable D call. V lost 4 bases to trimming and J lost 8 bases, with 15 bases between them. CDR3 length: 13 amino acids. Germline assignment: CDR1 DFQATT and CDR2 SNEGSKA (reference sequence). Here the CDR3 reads CSATDSSAKPQHF. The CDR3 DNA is TGCAGTGCTACCGACTCCTCCGCGAAGCCCCAGCATTTT.

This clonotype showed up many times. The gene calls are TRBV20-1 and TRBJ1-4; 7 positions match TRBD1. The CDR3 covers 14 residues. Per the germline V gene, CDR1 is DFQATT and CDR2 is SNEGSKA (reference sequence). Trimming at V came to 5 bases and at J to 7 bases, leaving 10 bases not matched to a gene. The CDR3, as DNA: TGCAGTGCTGTACAAGGGGGCGCAGGTGAAAAACTGTTTTTT. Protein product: CSAVQGGAGEKLFF.

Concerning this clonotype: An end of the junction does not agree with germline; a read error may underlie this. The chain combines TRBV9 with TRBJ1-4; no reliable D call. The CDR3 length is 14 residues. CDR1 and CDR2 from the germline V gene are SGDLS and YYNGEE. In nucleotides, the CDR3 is TGTGCCAGCAGCGTAGCCAGAACTAATGAAAAACGGTTTTTT. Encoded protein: CASSVARTNEKRFF.

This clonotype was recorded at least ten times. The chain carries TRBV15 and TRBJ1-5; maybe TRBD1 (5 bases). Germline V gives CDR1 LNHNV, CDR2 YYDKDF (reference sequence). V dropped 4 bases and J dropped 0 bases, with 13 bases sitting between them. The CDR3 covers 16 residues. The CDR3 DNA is TGTGCCACCAGCACCGAAAACAGGTATAGCAATCAGCCCCAGCATTTT. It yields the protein CATSTENRYSNQPQHF.

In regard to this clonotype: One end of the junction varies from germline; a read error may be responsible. This chain's CDR3 is CARSLGDVANYGYTF. Written as DNA, the CDR3 is TGCGCCAGAAGCTTGGGGGATGTAGCTAACTATGGCTACACCTTC. The V gene is TRBV5-1, the J gene TRBJ1-2; D perhaps matches TRBD1 (5 bases). Germline CDR1 is SGHRS and CDR2 is YFSETQ. There are 15 residues in the CDR3.